This TCR beta chain was sequenced for a study of blood T cells in healthy people across ages. Combining a sample-barcoded 5' primer with a J-beta primer mix, a second PCR ran for about 7 to 12 cycles. TCRdb recomputed calls from the 5' RACE reads with MiXCR, one row per CDR3 protein. The sample lists around 1,000,000 distinct CDR3 sequences, 35% to 40% seen once, with around 13% in the top ten. This clonotype was seen ten or more times. The sample taken for sequencing was blood. This TCR was recovered from a man younger than 35 in good health.

CDR3: CASSQGQNQPQHF. CDR3 DNA sequence: TGTGCCAGCAGCCAAGGACAGAATCAGCCCCAGCATTTT. The chain links TRBV4-2 to TRBJ1-5; D is possibly TRBD1 (5 bases). The CDR3 extends over 13 amino acids. The germline V gene has CDR1 LGHNA and CDR2 YNFKEQ. Trimming stripped 1 base from V and 4 bases from J, with 5 bases between.